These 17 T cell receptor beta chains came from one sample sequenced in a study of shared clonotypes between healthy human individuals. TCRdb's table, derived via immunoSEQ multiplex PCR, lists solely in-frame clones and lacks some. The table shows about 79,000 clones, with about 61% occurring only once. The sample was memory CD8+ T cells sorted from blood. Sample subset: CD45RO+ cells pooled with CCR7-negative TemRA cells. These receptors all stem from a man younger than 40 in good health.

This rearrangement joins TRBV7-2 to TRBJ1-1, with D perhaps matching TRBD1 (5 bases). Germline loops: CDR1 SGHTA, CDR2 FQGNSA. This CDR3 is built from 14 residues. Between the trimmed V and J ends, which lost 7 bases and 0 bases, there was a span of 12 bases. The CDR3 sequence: CASILGGMNTEAFF. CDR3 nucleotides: TGTGCCAGCATCCTGGGGGGGATGAACACTGAAGCTTTCTTT.

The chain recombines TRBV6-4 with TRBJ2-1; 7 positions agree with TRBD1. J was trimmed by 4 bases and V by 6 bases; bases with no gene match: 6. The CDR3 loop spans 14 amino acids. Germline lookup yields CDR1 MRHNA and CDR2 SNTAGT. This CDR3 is CASRMSGGYNEQFF. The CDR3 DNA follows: TGTGCCAGCAGGATGTCAGGGGGTTACAATGAGCAGTTCTTC.

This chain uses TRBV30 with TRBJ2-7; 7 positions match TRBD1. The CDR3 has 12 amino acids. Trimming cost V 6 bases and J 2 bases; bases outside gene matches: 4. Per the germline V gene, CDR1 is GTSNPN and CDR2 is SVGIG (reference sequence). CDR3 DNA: TGTGCCTGCCGACAGGGAACCTACGAGCAGTACTTC. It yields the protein CACRQGTYEQYF.

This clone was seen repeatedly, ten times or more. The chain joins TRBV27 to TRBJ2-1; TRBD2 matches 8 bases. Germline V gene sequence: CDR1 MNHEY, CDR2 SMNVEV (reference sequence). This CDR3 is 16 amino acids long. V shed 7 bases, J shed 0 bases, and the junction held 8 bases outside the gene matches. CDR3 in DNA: TGTGCCAGCATTCCACTAGCGGCGAGCTCCTACAATGAGCAGTTCTTC. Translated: CASIPLAASSYNEQFF.

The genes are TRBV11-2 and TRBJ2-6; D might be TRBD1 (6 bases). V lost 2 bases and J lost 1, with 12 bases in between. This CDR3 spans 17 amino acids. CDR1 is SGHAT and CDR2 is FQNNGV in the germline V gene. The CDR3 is CASSLQDSGSGANVLTF. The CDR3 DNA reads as TGTGCCAGCAGCTTACAGGACAGCGGATCTGGGGCCAACGTCCTGACTTTC.

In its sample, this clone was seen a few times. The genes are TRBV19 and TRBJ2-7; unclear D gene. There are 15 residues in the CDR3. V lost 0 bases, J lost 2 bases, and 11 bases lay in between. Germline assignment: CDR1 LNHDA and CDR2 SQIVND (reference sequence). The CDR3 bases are TGTGCCAGTAGTATAGATCTGGGTAGAGCCTACGAGCAGTACTTC. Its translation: CASSIDLGRAYEQYF.

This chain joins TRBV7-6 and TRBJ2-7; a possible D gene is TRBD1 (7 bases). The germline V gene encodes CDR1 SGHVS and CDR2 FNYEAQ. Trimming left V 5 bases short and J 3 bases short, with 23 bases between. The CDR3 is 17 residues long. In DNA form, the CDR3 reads TGTGCCAGCAGCCCCTCCATTTCGGGGGACAGATACTACGAGCAGTACTTC. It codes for CASSPSISGDRYYEQYF.

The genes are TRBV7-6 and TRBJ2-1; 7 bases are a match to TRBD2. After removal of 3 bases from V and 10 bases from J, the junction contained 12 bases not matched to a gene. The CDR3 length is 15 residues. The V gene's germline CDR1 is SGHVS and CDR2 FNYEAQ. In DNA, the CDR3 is TGTGCCAGCAGCTTGACTGGGACTACCGTCCTCGAGCAGTTCTTC. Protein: CASSLTGTTVLEQFF. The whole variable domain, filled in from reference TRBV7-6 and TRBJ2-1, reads GAGVSQSPRYKVTKRGQDVALRCDPISGHVSLYWYRQALGQGPEFLTYFNYEAQQDKSGLPNDRFSAERPEGSISTLTIQRTEQRDSAMYRCASSLTGTTVLEQFFGPGTRLTVL.

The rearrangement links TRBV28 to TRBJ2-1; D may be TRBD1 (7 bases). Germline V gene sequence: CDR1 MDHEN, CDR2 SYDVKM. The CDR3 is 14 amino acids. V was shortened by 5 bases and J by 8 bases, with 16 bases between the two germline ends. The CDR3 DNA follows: TGTGCCAGCAGTCCAGGGGGGATCGAGGATGAGCAGTTCTTC. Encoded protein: CASSPGGIEDEQFF. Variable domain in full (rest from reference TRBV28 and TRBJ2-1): DVKVTQSSRYLVKRTGEKVFLECVQDMDHENMFWYRQDPGLGLRLIYFSYDVKMKEKGDIPEGYSVSREKKERFSLILESASTNQTSMYLCASSPGGIEDEQFFGPGTRLTVL.

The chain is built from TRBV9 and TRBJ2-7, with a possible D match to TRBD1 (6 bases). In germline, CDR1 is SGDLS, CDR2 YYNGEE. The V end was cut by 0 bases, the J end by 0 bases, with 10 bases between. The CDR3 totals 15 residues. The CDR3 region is CASSVEEDSSYEQYF. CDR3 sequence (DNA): TGTGCCAGCAGCGTAGAAGAGGACAGCTCCTACGAGCAGTACTTC. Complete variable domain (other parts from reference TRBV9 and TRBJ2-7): DSGVTQTPKHLITATGQRVTLRCSPRSGDLSVYWYQQSLDQGLQFLIQYYNGEERAKGNILERFSAQQFPDLHSELNLSSLELGDSALYFCASSVEEDSSYEQYFGPGTRLTVT.

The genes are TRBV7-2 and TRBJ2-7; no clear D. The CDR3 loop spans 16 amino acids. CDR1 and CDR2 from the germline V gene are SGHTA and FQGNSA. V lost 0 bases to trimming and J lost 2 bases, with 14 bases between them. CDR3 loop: CASSLALGIGAYEQYF. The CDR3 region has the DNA TGTGCCAGCAGCTTAGCCTTGGGGATAGGAGCCTACGAGCAGTACTTC.

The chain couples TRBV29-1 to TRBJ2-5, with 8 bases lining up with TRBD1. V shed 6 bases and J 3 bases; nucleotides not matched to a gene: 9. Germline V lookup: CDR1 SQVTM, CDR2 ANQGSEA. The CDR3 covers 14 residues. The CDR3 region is CSVSGQAREETQYF. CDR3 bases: TGCAGCGTCTCGGGACAGGCCCGGGAAGAGACCCAGTACTTC.

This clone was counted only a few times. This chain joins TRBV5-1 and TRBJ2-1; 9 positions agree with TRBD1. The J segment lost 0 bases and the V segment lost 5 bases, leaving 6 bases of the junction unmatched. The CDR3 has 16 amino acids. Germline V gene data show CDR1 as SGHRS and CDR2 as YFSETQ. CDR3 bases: TGCGCCAGCAGGCCCGAGACAGGGGGCTCCTACAATGAGCAGTTCTTC. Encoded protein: CASRPETGGSYNEQFF. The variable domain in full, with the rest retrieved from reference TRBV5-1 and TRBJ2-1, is KAGVTQTPRYLIKTRGQQVTLSCSPISGHRSVSWYQQTPGQGLQFLFEYFSETQRNKGNFPGRFSGRQFSNSRSEMNVSTLELGDSALYLCASRPETGGSYNEQFFGPGTRLTVL.

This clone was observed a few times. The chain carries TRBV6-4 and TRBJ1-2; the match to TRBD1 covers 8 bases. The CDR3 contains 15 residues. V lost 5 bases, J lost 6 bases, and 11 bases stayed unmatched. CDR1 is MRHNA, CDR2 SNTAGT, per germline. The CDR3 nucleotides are TGTGCCAGCAGTTCAGGACAGGGTCCAGTAGATGGCTACACCTTC. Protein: CASSSGQGPVDGYTF.

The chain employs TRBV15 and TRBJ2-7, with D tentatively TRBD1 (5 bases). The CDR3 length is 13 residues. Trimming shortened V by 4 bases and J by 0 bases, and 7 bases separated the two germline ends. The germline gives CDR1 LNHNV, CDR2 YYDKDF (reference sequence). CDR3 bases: TGTGCCACCAGCAAAGACAGCTCCTACGAGCAGTACTTC. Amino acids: CATSKDSSYEQYF. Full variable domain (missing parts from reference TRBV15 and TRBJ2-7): DAMVIQNPRYQVTQFGKPVTLSCSQTLNHNVMYWYQQKSSQAPKLLFHYYDKDFNNEADTPDNFQSRRPNTSFCFLDIRSPGLGDTAMYLCATSKDSSYEQYFGPGTRLTVT.

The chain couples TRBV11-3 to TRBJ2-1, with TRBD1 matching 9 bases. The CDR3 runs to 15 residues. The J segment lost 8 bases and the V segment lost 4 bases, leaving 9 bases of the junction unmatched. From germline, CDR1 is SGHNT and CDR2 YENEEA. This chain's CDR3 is CASSSRTGAGDEQFF. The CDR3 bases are TGTGCCAGCAGCTCCCGGACAGGGGCTGGGGATGAGCAGTTCTTC.

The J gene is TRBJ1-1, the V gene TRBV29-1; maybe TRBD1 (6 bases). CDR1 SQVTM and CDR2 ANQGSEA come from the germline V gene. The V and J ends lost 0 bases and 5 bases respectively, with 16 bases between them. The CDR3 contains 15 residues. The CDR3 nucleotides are TGCAGCGTTGAAGACGAGGCCAGGGGAAAGACTGAAGCTTTCTTT. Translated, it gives CSVEDEARGKTEAFF.